This T cell receptor beta chain came from a study of T cell repertoires in cytomegalovirus infection. Whole-study context: It can be stated that public TCR beta signatures indicated CMV infection as well as a matching HLA type. The study, taken as a whole, reports: Pooled public TCR beta family frequency picked out CMV carriers with the relevant HLA. Across the ex vivo response, the dominant clonotypes were HLA-C-restricted CMV-specific TCR beta clonotypes.

The CDR3 length is 12 residues. Germline V gene lookup returns CDR1 SGHTA and CDR2 FQGNSA. As concerns this clonotype: Antigen unknown. This may arise from a read error, as a much more abundant clone is one base away.

TCRdb called the reads again in MiXCR, with one record for every CDR3 protein. The repertoire holds about 180,000 distinct CDR3 sequences, with approximately 15% as singletons. The chain employs TRBV7-2 and TRBJ1-6; TRBD1 is a possible D gene (6 bases). The TCR was taken from a human donor in good health (CMV status not recorded). Some clones in this sample may be carry-over from other donors' samples. Input material: PBMCs. CDR3 protein: CASSRGGSPLQF. CDR3 nucleotides: TGTGCCAGCAGCCGAGGGGGTTCACCCCTCCAATTT.